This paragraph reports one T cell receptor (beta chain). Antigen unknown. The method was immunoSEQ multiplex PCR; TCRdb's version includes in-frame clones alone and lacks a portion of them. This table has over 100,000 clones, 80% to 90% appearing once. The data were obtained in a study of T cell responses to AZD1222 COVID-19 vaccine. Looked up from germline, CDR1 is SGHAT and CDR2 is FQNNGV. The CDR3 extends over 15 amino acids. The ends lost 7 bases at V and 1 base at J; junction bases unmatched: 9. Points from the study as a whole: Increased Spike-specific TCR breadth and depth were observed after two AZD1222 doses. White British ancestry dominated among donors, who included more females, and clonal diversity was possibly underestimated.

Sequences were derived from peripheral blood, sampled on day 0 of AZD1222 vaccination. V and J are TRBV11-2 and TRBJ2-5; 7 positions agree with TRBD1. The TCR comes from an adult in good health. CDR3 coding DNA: TGTGCCAGCACCCGACGACAGGGAATCCAAGAGACCCAGTACTTC. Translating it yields CASTRRQGIQETQYF.